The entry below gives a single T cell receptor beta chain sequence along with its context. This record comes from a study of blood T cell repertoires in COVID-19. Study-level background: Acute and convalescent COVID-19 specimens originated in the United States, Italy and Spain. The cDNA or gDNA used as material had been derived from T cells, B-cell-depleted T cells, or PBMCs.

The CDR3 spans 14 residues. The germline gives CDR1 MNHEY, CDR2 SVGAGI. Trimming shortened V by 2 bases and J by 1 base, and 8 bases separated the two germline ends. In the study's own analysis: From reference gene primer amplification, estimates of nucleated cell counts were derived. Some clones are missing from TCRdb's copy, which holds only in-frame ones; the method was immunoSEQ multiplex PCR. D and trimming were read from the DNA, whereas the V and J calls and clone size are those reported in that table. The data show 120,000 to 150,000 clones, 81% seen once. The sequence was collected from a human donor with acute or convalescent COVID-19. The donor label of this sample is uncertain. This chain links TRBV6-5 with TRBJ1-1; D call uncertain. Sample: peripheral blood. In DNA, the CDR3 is TGTGCCAGCAGTTACACGCAGGAGAACACTGAAGCTTTCTTT. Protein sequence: CASSYTQENTEAFF.